This entry lists 20 T cell receptor beta chains sequenced from one sample in a study of T cell repertoires in cytomegalovirus infection. Their antigen targets remain unknown. TCRdb passed the reads through MiXCR, listing each CDR3 protein once. The sample records approximately 770,000 distinct CDR3 sequences, almost 30% being singletons. Specimen: cultured CD8+ T cells from PBMCs, collected from culture after CMV antigen stimulation. These receptors were obtained from a human donor in good health (CMV status not recorded). Some clones in this sample may be carry-over from other donors' samples.

The V call is TRBV20-1, the J call TRBJ1-4, with 7 bases that match TRBD1. CDR1 and CDR2 from the germline V gene are DFQATT and SNEGSKA (reference sequence). The junction had 21 bases not matched to a gene; V was cut back by 4 bases and J by 7 bases. This CDR3 has 18 residues. CDR3 region: CSAITTGTVGPQGEKLFF. CDR3 DNA: TGCAGTGCTATCACTACCGGGACAGTAGGCCCTCAGGGTGAAAAACTGTTTTTT.

V is TRBV11-3 and J is TRBJ2-2; 9 positions match TRBD1. V lost 5 bases and J lost 5; bases outside the gene matches: 6. Germline loops: CDR1 SGHNT, CDR2 YENEEA. The CDR3 is 15 residues long. The DNA of the CDR3 is TGTGCCAGCAGCCCCCGGGACAGGGAAACCGGGGAGCTGTTTTTT. Its protein is CASSPRDRETGELFF.

The gene calls are TRBV19 and TRBJ1-1; D perhaps matches TRBD1 (5 bases). Germline V gives CDR1 LNHDA, CDR2 SQIVND (reference sequence). The CDR3 runs 14 residues. Trimming left V 2 bases short and J 3 bases short, with 10 bases between. CDR3 in DNA: TGTGCCAGTAGTATATATCAGGGAGACACTGAAGCTTTCTTT. It yields the protein CASSIYQGDTEAFF.

J is TRBJ2-3 and V is TRBV7-3; weak D call: TRBD2 (6 bases). Germline-derived CDR1 and CDR2 are SGHTA and FQGTGA. The CDR3 runs 15 residues. V lost 4 bases and J 4 bases, leaving 15 bases between the germline ends. This CDR3 reads CASSSPDGGADTQYF. DNA of the CDR3: TGTGCCAGCAGCTCCCCGGACGGGGGAGCAGATACGCAGTATTTT.

In this sample, this clonotype turned up a few times. The genes are TRBV19 and TRBJ1-3; D is unresolved. The CDR3 is 17 residues long. The germline gives CDR1 LNHDA, CDR2 SQIVND (reference sequence). Trimming left V 3 bases short and J 1 base short, with 16 bases between. Here the CDR3 DNA reads TGTGCCAGTAGTATGAAACCTCCCGTGCGGTCTGGAAACACCATATATTTT. Protein: CASSMKPPVRSGNTIYF. Supplemented by reference TRBV19 and TRBJ1-3, the full variable domain reads DGGITQSPKYLFRKEGQNVTLSCEQNLNHDAMYWYRQDPGQGLRLIYYSQIVNDFQKGDIAEGYSVSREKKESFPLTVTSAQKNPTAFYLCASSMKPPVRSGNTIYFGEGSWLTVV.

In DNA form, the CDR3 reads TGTGCCAGCAGTTCTGGGACGGCATTTTATTCACCCCTCCACTTT. Translated, it gives CASSSGTAFYSPLHF. This chain joins TRBV27 and TRBJ1-6, with a weak D call TRBD1 (5 bases). V was shortened by 4 bases and J by 8 bases, with 15 bases between the two germline ends. This CDR3 has 15 residues. Germline V gene lookup returns CDR1 MNHEY and CDR2 SMNVEV (reference sequence).

Comment on this clonotype: A much larger clone lies a single base off, so this may be a read error. This chain joins TRBV7-2 and TRBJ1-1; D gene unclear. This CDR3 has 15 residues. Trimming took 4 bases from V and 6 from J, leaving 18 bases between them. In germline, CDR1 is SGHTA, CDR2 FQGNSA. The CDR3 nucleotides read TGTGCCAGCAGCTCCGCGGACTGGCTACTGGCTGAAGCTTTCTTT. Translated: CASSSADWLLAEAFF.

With regard to this clonotype: Since a much larger clone is just one base distant, this may be a read error. V gene TRBV11-3 combines with J gene TRBJ2-1; TRBD1 matches 7 bases. Germline V gives CDR1 SGHNT, CDR2 YENEEA. V was pared by 5 bases and J by 2 bases, with 9 bases of the junction left unmatched. This CDR3 region has 16 residues. The CDR3 reads CASSIGIDRAYNEQFF. The CDR3 coding sequence is TGTGCCAGCAGCATCGGGATCGACAGGGCCTACAATGAGCAGTTCTTC.

The V call is TRBV18, the J call TRBJ2-7, with D uncertain. V lost 4 bases and J lost 3, with 16 bases in between. The CDR3 contains 15 residues. CDR1 is KGHSH, CDR2 LQKENI, per germline. The CDR3 region is CASSLGDPSYYEQYV. In nucleotides, the CDR3 is TGTGCCAGCTCACTCGGCGACCCGTCCTACTACGAGCAGTACGTC.

This clonotype appeared a few times. This chain links TRBV13 with TRBJ2-2; D may be TRBD1 (5 bases). Trimming cost V 5 bases and J 3 bases, with 10 bases left between them. This CDR3 is 14 amino acids long. From germline, CDR1 is PRHDT and CDR2 FYEKMQ (reference sequence). CDR3 coding DNA: TGTGCCAGCAGCCCACCAGGGCACACCGGGGAGCTGTTTTTT. As protein: CASSPPGHTGELFF.

The V gene is TRBV10-2, the J gene TRBJ2-1, with unresolved D. Per the germline V gene, CDR1 is WSHSY and CDR2 is SAAADI. The CDR3 is 14 amino acids. The V end lost 7 bases, the J end lost 3 bases, and 13 bases lay between the germline ends. The CDR3 is CASTVLACYNEQFF. The CDR3 DNA reads as TGCGCCAGCACGGTTTTAGCCTGCTACAATGAGCAGTTCTTC.

Points on this clonotype: At one boundary the junction diverges from the germline segment, which might be a read error. V usage is TRBV4-1 and J usage is TRBJ1-2, with 9 bases lining up with TRBD1. The CDR3 length is 14 residues. Germline lookup yields CDR1 MGHRA and CDR2 YSYEKL. CDR3 bases: TGTGCCAGCAGCCCTTTGGACAGGGGAGATGGCTACACCTTC. Protein product: CASSPLDRGDGYTF.

Remarks on this clonotype: A much bigger clone sits one base away, suggesting this may be a read error. This chain joins TRBV7-2 and TRBJ1-6; no clear D gene. The CDR3 totals 11 residues. CDR1 and CDR2 from the germline V gene are SGHTA and FQGNSA. Trimming removed 4 bases from V and 11 bases from J, with 6 bases in between. The CDR3 loop reads CASSSIPPLHF. The CDR3 coding sequence is TGTGCCAGCAGCTCGATTCCACCCCTCCACTTT.

The rearrangement joins TRBV6-2 or TRBV6-3 to TRBJ1-1, with D possibly matching TRBD1 (5 bases). Germline assignment: CDR1 MNHEY and CDR2 SVGEGT. Trimming pared 6 bases from V and 1 base from J, leaving 12 bases between. The CDR3 has 14 amino acids. The CDR3 DNA follows: TGTGCCAGCAGCCAAAGGACAAGGAACACTGAAGCTTTCTTT. This sequence encodes CASSQRTRNTEAFF.

The chain employs TRBV25-1 and TRBJ2-1; D is perhaps TRBD2 (5 bases). Trimming cost V 0 bases and J 8 bases, with 5 bases left between them. The CDR3 contains 12 residues. Germline V gene sequence: CDR1 MGHDK, CDR2 SYGVNS. The CDR3 reads CASSEYGDEQFF. The CDR3 coding sequence is TGTGCCAGCAGTGAATACGGGGATGAGCAGTTCTTC.

This clonotype has a count of ten or more. The chain combines TRBV7-8 with TRBJ2-1, with 7 bases matching TRBD2. This CDR3 is 19 amino acids long. Germline CDR1 is SGHVS and CDR2 is FQNEAQ. V was clipped by 1 base and J by 6 bases; unmatched bases: 18. CDR3 loop: CASSLGGTSGAWRGNEQFF. The CDR3 coding sequence is TGTGCCAGCAGCTTAGGGGGGACCAGCGGGGCCTGGAGGGGCAATGAGCAGTTCTTC.

The V and J genes are TRBV7-9 and TRBJ2-1; the match to TRBD1 covers 10 bases. This CDR3 contains 16 residues. Per germline, CDR1 SEHNR and CDR2 FQNEAQ (reference sequence). The ends lost 4 bases at V and 4 bases at J; junction bases unmatched: 7. The CDR3 here is CASSSRDRGRYNEQFF. The CDR3 bases are TGTGCCAGCAGCTCCCGGGACAGGGGACGTTACAATGAGCAGTTCTTC.

The rearrangement uses TRBV12-3 or TRBV12-4 and TRBJ2-2; D ambiguous. The V and J ends lost 3 bases and 4 bases respectively, with 12 bases between them. This CDR3 region has 15 residues. The CDR3 spells CASSLTSGRTGELFF. The CDR3 coding sequence is TGTGCCAGCAGTTTGACGTCCGGGCGCACCGGGGAGCTGTTTTTT.

This clonotype showed up just a few times. The rearrangement uses TRBV20-1 and TRBJ2-3; D assignment may be TRBD1 or TRBD2 (7 bases each). Trimming shortened V by 2 bases and J by 5 bases, and 17 bases separated the two germline ends. Germline values: CDR1 DFQATT, CDR2 SNEGSKA (reference sequence). This CDR3 spans 15 amino acids. The DNA of the CDR3 is TGCAGTGCTAGATCCCCAGGGGGGGGAGGAGATACGCAGTATTTT. As protein: CSARSPGGGGDTQYF.

Only a few counts were recorded for this clonotype. The chain has TRBV10-3 and TRBJ2-3; D perhaps matches TRBD2 (5 bases). The CDR3 contains 15 residues. Trimming cost V 6 bases and J 6 bases, with 19 bases left between them. Germline V gene sequence: CDR1 ENHRY, CDR2 SYGVKD. This CDR3 is CAIREANTNYDTQYF. The CDR3 DNA is TGTGCCATCAGGGAGGCAAATACGAATTACGATACGCAGTATTTT.